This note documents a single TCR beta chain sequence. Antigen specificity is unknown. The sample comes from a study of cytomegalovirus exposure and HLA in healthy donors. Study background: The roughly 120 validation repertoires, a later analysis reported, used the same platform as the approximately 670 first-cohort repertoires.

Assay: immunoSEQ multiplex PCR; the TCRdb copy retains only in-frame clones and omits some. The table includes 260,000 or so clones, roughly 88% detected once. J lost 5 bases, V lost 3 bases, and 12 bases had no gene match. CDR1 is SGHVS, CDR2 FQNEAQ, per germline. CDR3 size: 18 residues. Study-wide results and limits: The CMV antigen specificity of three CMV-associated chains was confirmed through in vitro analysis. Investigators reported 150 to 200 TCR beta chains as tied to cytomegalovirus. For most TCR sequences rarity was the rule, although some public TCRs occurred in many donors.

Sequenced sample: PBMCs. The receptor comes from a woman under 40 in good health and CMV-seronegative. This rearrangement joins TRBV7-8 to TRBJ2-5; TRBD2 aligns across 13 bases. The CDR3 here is CASSLRTSGSRLGETQYF. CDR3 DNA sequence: TGTGCCAGCAGCTTGCGGACTAGCGGGAGTCGACTCGGGGAGACCCAGTACTTC.